The present entry profiles one TCR beta chain with its context. Its antigen is unidentified. These data are taken from a study of T cell responses to AZD1222 COVID-19 vaccine. V trimming: 5 bases; J trimming: 5 bases; junction bases outside the gene matches: 5. The CDR3 is made up of 14 amino acids. The germline V gene encodes CDR1 SEHNR and CDR2 FQNEAQ (reference sequence). The data were produced by immunoSEQ multiplex PCR, yet TCRdb's version contains in-frame clones alone and is incomplete. Of about 180,000 clones in the sample, approximately 94% are singletons; the top ten hold around 2.6%. Whole-study findings and limits: Recipients of AZD1222 seropositive at baseline numbered only 5 to 7. Dominant at 160-218 and 743-854, vaccine-associated CD4 TCRs also spanned spike. White British people made up most donors, females outnumbered males, and clonal diversity was possibly underestimated.

Sequencing was performed on peripheral blood, taken on day 0 of AZD1222 vaccination. The chain uses TRBV7-9 and TRBJ1-4; TRBD1 matches at 7 bases. The receptor was derived from an adult in good health. CDR3 loop: CASSPDRANEKLFF. The CDR3 nucleotides read TGTGCCAGCAGCCCAGACAGGGCAAATGAAAAACTGTTTTTT.